This T cell receptor beta chain stems from a study of cytomegalovirus exposure and HLA in healthy donors. Study observations and caveats: By a later analysis, the bulk of CMV-associated TCR beta chains appeared HLA-restricted.

60 Vbeta and 13 Jbeta primers were used in PCR. TCRdb's copy holds only in-frame clones and misses some; the assay was immunoSEQ multiplex PCR. This sample's table reports roughly 55,000 clones. As to this clone: What it recognizes is unknown. Within the sample, other DNA sequences also encode this same CDR3.

The CDR3 is 13 amino acids. Germline V CDR1 and CDR2: MDHEN, SYDVKM. Trimming removed 5 bases from V and 8 bases from J, with 15 bases in between. Sequencing was performed on PBMCs. The chain combines TRBV28 with TRBJ1-1; D is perhaps TRBD1 (5 bases). The clonotype was recovered from a man between 50 and 59 years old in good health and CMV-seropositive. The CDR3 bases are TGTGCCAGCAGTCCAACCTGGGGGGGAGAAGCTTTCTTT. It yields the protein CASSPTWGGEAFF. The full variable domain, completed using reference TRBV28 and TRBJ1-1, is DVKVTQSSRYLVKRTGEKVFLECVQDMDHENMFWYRQDPGLGLRLIYFSYDVKMKEKGDIPEGYSVSREKKERFSLILESASTNQTSMYLCASSPTWGGEAFFGQGTRLTVV.